A selection of T cell receptor beta chains follows, all from one sample in a study of regulatory T cells in long-lasting Graves disease. TCRdb recomputed calls from the multiplex PCR reads with MiXCR, one row per CDR3 protein. This sample carries some 340,000 distinct CDR3 sequences, around 11% of them seen once, and the ten largest clones take approximately 20%. This sample also appeared in a second study, on T cells in Graves' hyperthyroidism and ophthalmopathy.

Material: peripheral blood mononuclear cells (PBMCs), obtained at new diagnosis, from a patient treated with antithyroid drugs. The receptors shown here come from a young woman with Graves disease. The CDR3 runs from the conserved cysteine through the conserved F or W. The order of the fields is clone size, J gene, V gene, D gene, CDR3 protein, CDR3 DNA. D genes are given only for firm matches. A row's size may be missing; if present it is once, few, many or a size class.

>.|TRBJ1-5|TRBV4-2|.
CASSQVPGPSGQPQHF
TGTGCCAGCAGCCAAGTCCCAGGGCCATCAGGTCAGCCCCAGCATTTT
>many|TRBJ1-1|TRBV7-2|TRBD1
CASSFVTGPTEAFF
TGTGCCAGCAGCTTCGTGACAGGGCCCACTGAAGCTTTCTTT
>few|TRBJ2-1|TRBV19|.
CASSIPPVGSNEQFF
TGTGCCAGTAGTATTCCCCCCGTCGGGAGCAATGAGCAGTTCTTC
>many|TRBJ2-2|TRBV12-3/TRBV12-4|.
CASSPGGTRVTGELFF
TGTGCCAGCAGTCCGGGCGGGACAAGAGTGACCGGGGAGCTGTTTTTT
>many|TRBJ2-5|TRBV24-1|.
CATSDPGTYEETQYF
TGTGCCACCAGTGATCCCGGGACTTATGAGGAGACCCAGTACTTC
>many|TRBJ2-1|TRBV29-1|TRBD1
CSVGGQGARNEQFF
TGCAGCGTTGGGGGGCAGGGGGCCCGGAATGAGCAGTTCTTC
>.|TRBJ1-1|TRBV20-1|TRBD1
CSPLQGARNTEAFF
TGCAGTCCCTTACAGGGGGCGAGGAACACTGAAGCTTTCTTT
>many|TRBJ2-1|TRBV5-1|.
CASSLRRDTYNEQFF
TGCGCCAGCAGCTTGAGGCGGGACACCTACAATGAGCAGTTCTTC
>.|TRBJ2-2|TRBV7-2|TRBD1
CASSSTGGDTGELFF
TGTGCCAGCAGCTCCACAGGGGGCGACACCGGGGAGCTGTTTTTT
>few|TRBJ1-1|TRBV9|.
CASSVDPGRGSPEAFF
TGTGCCAGCAGCGTAGACCCGGGCAGGGGAAGCCCTGAAGCTTTCTTT
>few|TRBJ2-5|TRBV2|.
CASSETGDQYF
TGTGCCAGCAGTGAAACCGGGGACCAGTACTTC
>.|TRBJ1-5|TRBV13|TRBD1
CASSFSPQPGTGSLYQPQHF
TGTGCCAGCAGCTTCAGCCCCCAACCTGGGACAGGTAGTCTATATCAGCCCCAGCATTTT
>many|TRBJ1-1|TRBV27|TRBD1
CASSYGTGVGTEAFF
TGTGCCAGCAGTTACGGGACAGGGGTGGGCACTGAAGCTTTCTTT
>many|TRBJ2-1|TRBV11-1|.
CASSRDLSSYNEQFF
TGTGCCAGCAGCCGGGACTTGAGCTCCTACAATGAGCAGTTCTTC
>.|TRBJ1-2|TRBV12-3/TRBV12-4|.
CASNLYREGYTF
TGTGCCAGCAACTTATACAGGGAAGGCTACACCTTC
>many|TRBJ2-3|TRBV11-1|.
CASSSNRRGTDTQYF
TGTGCCAGCAGTTCAAATAGGCGGGGCACAGATACGCAGTATTTT
>many|TRBJ2-7|TRBV10-2|.
CASSEGLAPTYEQYF
TGCGCCAGCAGTGAGGGACTGGCTCCTACCTACGAGCAGTACTTC
>.|TRBJ2-1|TRBV30|.
CAWSGDRSSYNEQFF
TGTGCCTGGAGTGGGGATAGGAGCTCCTACAATGAGCAGTTCTTC
>many|TRBJ1-4|TRBV6-1|.
CASRELGVTNEKLFF
TGTGCCAGCAGGGAGCTGGGGGTGACTAATGAAAAACTGTTTTTT
>many|TRBJ2-7|TRBV20-1|.
CSAPQTGRTQLYEQYF
TGCAGTGCCCCTCAAACCGGTAGAACCCAACTGTACGAGCAGTACTTC
>many|TRBJ2-3|TRBV29-1|.
CSVAGGATTDTQYF
TGCAGCGTTGCCGGGGGAGCCACCACAGATACGCAGTATTTT
>.|TRBJ2-5|TRBV24-1|.
CATSDHEVGETQYF
TGTGCCACCAGTGACCACGAGGTAGGAGAGACCCAGTACTTC
>few|TRBJ2-1|TRBV9|.
CASSGTGTNNEQFF
TGTGCCAGCAGCGGAACCGGGACAAACAATGAGCAGTTCTTC